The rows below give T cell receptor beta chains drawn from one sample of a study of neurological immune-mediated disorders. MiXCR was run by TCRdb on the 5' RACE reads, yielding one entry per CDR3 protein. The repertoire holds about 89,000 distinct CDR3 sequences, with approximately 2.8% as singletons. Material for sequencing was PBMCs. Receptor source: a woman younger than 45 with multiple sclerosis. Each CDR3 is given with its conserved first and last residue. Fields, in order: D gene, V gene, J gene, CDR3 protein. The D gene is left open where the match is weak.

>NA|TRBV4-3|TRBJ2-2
CASSQDRAAGELFF
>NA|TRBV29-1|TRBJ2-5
CSVERGETQYF
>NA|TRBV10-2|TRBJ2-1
CASFNGEQFF
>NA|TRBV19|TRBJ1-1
CASSIRGYGTEAFF
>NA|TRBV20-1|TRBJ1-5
CSASRDEGGNQPQHF
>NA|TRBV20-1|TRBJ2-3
CSAGSADTQYF
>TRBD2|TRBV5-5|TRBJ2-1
CASSKWTSAYNEQFF
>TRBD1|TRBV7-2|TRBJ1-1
CASSFTGGYTEAFF
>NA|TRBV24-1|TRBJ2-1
CATSEGGTYNEQFF
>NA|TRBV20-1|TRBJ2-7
CSATPLEDEQYF
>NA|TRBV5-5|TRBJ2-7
CASGPALLTGLTTHEQYF
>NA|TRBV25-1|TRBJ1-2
CASSEPSEGYTF
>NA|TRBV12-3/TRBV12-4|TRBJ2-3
CASSVGTDTQYF
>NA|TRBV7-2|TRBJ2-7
CASSLAESGRQYF
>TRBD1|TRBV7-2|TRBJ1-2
CASLYGQAWQAEGYTF
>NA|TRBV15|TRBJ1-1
CATSRKPHPDTEAFF
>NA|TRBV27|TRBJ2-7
CASSLLRDRIYEQYF
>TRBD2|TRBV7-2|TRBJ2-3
CASSLTGLAGVDTQYF
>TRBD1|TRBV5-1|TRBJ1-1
CASSFRQGDTEAFF
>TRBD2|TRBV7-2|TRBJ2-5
CASSLGTSGRGAQYF
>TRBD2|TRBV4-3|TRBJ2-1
CASSQYDGAGAGYNEQFF
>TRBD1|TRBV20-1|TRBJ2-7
CSAPNRGAYEQYF
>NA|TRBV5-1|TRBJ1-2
CASSFGPQDGYTF
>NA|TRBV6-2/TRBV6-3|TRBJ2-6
CASSYEGTGANVLTF